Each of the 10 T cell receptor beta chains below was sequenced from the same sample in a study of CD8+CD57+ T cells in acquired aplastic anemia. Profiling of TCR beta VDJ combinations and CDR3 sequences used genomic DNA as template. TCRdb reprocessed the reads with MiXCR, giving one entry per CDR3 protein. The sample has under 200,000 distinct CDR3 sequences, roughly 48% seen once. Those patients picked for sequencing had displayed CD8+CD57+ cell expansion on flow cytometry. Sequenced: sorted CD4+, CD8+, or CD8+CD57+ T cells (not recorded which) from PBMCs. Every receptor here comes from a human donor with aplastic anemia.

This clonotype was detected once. The CDR3 DNA reads as TGCAGCGTTGAAGGGACTGGAAACACCATATATTTT. Translation gives CSVEGTGNTIYF. The rearrangement links TRBV29-1 to TRBJ1-3; D is unclear. The CDR3 sequence is 12 residues long. Germline CDR1 is SQVTM and CDR2 is ANQGSEA. V lost 1 base and J lost 2, with 3 bases in between. Complete variable domain (other parts from reference TRBV29-1 and TRBJ1-3): SAVISQKPSRDICQRGTSLTIQCQVDSQVTMMFWYRQQPGQSLTLIATANQGSEATYESGFVIDKFPISRPNLTFSTLTVSNMSPEDSSIYLCSVEGTGNTIYFGEGSWLTVV.

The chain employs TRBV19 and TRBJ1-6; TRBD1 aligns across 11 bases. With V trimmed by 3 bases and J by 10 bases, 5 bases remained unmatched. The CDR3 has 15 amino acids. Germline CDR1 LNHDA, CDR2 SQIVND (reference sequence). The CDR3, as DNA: TGTGCCAGTAGTATGGGACAGGGGGGGGTCTCACCCCTCCACTTT. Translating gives CASSMGQGGVSPLHF. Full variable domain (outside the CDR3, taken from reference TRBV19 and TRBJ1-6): DGGITQSPKYLFRKEGQNVTLSCEQNLNHDAMYWYRQDPGQGLRLIYYSQIVNDFQKGDIAEGYSVSREKKESFPLTVTSAQKNPTAFYLCASSMGQGGVSPLHFGNGTRLTVT.

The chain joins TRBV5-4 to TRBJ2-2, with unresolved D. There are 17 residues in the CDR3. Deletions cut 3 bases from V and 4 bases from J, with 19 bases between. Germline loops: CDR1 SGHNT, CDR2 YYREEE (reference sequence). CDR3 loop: CASSSPFNPAVTGELFF. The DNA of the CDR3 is TGTGCCAGCAGCTCCCCCTTTAACCCCGCGGTCACCGGGGAGCTGTTTTTT.

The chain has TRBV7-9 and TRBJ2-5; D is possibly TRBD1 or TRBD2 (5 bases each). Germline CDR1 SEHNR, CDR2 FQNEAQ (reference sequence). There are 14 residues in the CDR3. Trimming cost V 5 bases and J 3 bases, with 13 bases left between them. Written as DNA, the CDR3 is TGTGCCAGCAGCCCCGGGACCCGGGAAGAGACCCAGTACTTC. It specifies CASSPGTREETQYF.

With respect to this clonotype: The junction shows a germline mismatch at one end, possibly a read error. CDR3 residues: CASSLDFHNEQFF. CDR3 nucleotide sequence: TGTGCCAGCAGTTTGGACTTCCACAATGAGCAGTTCTTC. J is TRBJ2-1 and V is TRBV5-4; perhaps TRBD2 as D (5 bases). Germline assignment: CDR1 SGHNT and CDR2 YYREEE (reference sequence). This CDR3 spans 13 amino acids.

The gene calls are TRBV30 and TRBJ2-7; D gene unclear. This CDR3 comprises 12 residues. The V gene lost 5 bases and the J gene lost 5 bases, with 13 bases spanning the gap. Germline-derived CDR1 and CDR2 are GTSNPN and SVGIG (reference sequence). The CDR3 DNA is TGTGCCTGGGGACGATCCCCCAACGAGCAGTACTTC. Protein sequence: CAWGRSPNEQYF.

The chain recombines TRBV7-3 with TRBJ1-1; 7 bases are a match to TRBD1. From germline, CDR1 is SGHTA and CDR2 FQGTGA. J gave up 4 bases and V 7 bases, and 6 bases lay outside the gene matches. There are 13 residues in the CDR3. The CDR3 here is CASKDRDGTEAFF. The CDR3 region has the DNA TGTGCCAGCAAAGACAGGGATGGCACTGAAGCTTTCTTT. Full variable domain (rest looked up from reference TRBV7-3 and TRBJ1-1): GAGVSQTPSNKVTEKGKYVELRCDPISGHTALYWYRQSLGQGPEFLIYFQGTGAADDSGLPNDRFFAVRPEGSVSTLKIQRTERGDSAVYLCASKDRDGTEAFFGQGTRLTVV.

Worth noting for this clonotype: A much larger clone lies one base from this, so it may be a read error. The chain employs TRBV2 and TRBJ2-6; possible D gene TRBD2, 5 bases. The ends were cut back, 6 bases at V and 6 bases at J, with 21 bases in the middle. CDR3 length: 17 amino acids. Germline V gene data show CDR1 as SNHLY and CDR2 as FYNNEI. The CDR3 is CASSSVGEETVANVLTF. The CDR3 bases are TGTGCCAGCAGCTCGGTCGGGGAAGAAACTGTGGCCAACGTCCTGACTTTC.

CDR3 in DNA: TGTGCCAGCAGCACATCCCGACAGGGGCGGAATTCACCCCTCCACTTT. The encoded protein is CASSTSRQGRNSPLHF. The V gene is TRBV11-2, the J gene TRBJ1-6; 8 bases fit TRBD1. Germline V gene sequence: CDR1 SGHAT, CDR2 FQNNGV. The junction had 10 bases not matched to a gene; V was cut back by 5 bases and J by 7 bases. This CDR3 region has 16 residues. Based on the CDR3 plus reference TRBV11-2 and TRBJ1-6, the full variable domain is EAGVAQSPRYKIIEKRQSVAFWCNPISGHATLYWYQQILGQGPKLLIQFQNNGVVDDSQLPKDRFSAERLKGVDSTLKIQPAKLEDSAVYLCASSTSRQGRNSPLHFGNGTRLTVT.

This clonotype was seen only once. The CDR3 spells CAIGPGNYGYTF. CDR3 sequence (DNA): TGTGCCATAGGGCCGGGGAACTATGGCTACACCTTC. V usage is TRBV10-3 and J usage is TRBJ1-2; D is uncertain. The CDR3 covers 12 residues. Looked up from germline, CDR1 is ENHRY and CDR2 is SYGVKD. The ends were cut back, 9 bases at V and 2 bases at J, with 10 bases in the middle.